This TCR beta chain emerged from a study of CD8 T cells in Susac syndrome. Sequencing of TCR beta was carried out in blood CD8+ and CD4+ T cells. The individuals used as controls were healthy donors who had been matched for both age and sex. Germline-derived CDR1 and CDR2 are LGHDT and YNNKEL (reference sequence). This CDR3 has 16 amino acids. Trimming stripped 1 base from V and 0 bases from J, with 10 bases between. With random hexamers, roughly 0.45 to 1 ug RNA was reverse transcribed. Amplification of TCR beta CDR3 by immunoSEQ multiplex PCR spanned 54 Vbeta and 13 Jbeta. Via MiXCR, TCRdb re-called the immunoSEQ multiplex PCR reads, giving one row per CDR3 protein. The table includes roughly 130,000 distinct CDR3 sequences, about 95% detected once.

The sequenced material came from CD4+ T cells from PBMCs. The J gene is TRBJ1-3, the V gene TRBV3-1; D remains ambiguous. This clonotype originated in a human donor in good health. The CDR3 nucleotides are TGTGCCAGCAGCCAAGGACCGGTCAACTCTGGAAACACCATATATTTT. It yields the protein CASSQGPVNSGNTIYF.